These T cell receptor beta chains were read from a single sample in a study of cytomegalovirus exposure and HLA in healthy donors. This table comes from immunoSEQ multiplex PCR, and its TCRdb copy is limited to in-frame clones, with some not included. The table counts around 140,000 clones; around 1.5% lies in the top ten. Sequencing was carried out using PBMCs. The receptors here all came from a woman aged 45-59 years in good health and CMV-seronegative. Both conserved end residues are part of each CDR3. The order of the fields is V gene, D gene, J gene, CDR3 DNA, CDR3 protein. The D gene is left open where the match is weak.

TRBV4-2	TRBD1	TRBJ1-4	TGTGCCAGCAGCCGAGGGGGGAACAGGGGGCAAGAAAAACTGTTTTTT	CASSRGGNRGQEKLFF
TRBV6-1	NA	TRBJ2-7	TGTGCCAGCAGGGCCTCAGGGTCCTACGAGCAGTACTTC	CASRASGSYEQYF
TRBV10-1	NA	TRBJ2-7	TGCGCCACCAAAAGGGGGGAGCAGTACTTC	CATKRGEQYF
TRBV19	NA	TRBJ1-2	TGTGCCAGTAGTATCCGTTTAAGGGGGGGCTATGGCTACACCTTC	CASSIRLRGGYGYTF
TRBV5-1	NA	TRBJ1-1	TGCGCCAGCAGTAGGGGGAACACTGAAGCTTTCTTT	CASSRGNTEAFF
TRBV28	TRBD1	TRBJ1-2	TGTGCCAGCAGTGCTGACAGGGTAGGGGGGAACTATGGCTACACCTTC	CASSADRVGGNYGYTF
TRBV30	TRBD1	TRBJ1-5	TGTGCCTGGGGTGCCGACAGGGGCCGCAATCAGCCCCAGCATTTT	CAWGADRGRNQPQHF
TRBV19	NA	TRBJ1-2	TGTGCCAGTACCCCGACGGGTGAGAGGTACACCTTC	CASTPTGERYTF
TRBV4-2	NA	TRBJ1-5	TGTGCCAGCAGCCAAACCATCGGGGATCAGCCCCAGCATTTT	CASSQTIGDQPQHF
TRBV9	TRBD2	TRBJ2-3	TGTGCCAGCAGCGTAGCTATTCTAGCGGGGGGGCCAGAAGATACGCAGTATTTT	CASSVAILAGGPEDTQYF
TRBV7-9	NA	TRBJ2-3	TGTGCCAGCAGCTTTGGGGCAGGGGATACAGATACGCAGTATTTT	CASSFGAGDTDTQYF
TRBV7-2	TRBD1	TRBJ2-7	TGTGCCAGCAGCACCCGGACAGGCGGGTACGAGCAGTACTTC	CASSTRTGGYEQYF
TRBV28	NA	TRBJ2-2	TGTGCCACCAAAACCGGGGAGCTGTTTTTT	CATKTGELFF
TRBV5-5	TRBD1	TRBJ1-2	TGTGCCAGCAGCTTGGACAGGGGACATGGCTACACCTTC	CASSLDRGHGYTF
TRBV6-5	TRBD2	TRBJ2-7	TGTGCCAGCAGTCGCGGGGGTACCTACGAGCAGTACTTC	CASSRGGTYEQYF
TRBV13	TRBD1	TRBJ2-3	TGTGCCAGCAGCTTTGGGGGCAGGGGGCCAGATACGCAGTATTTT	CASSFGGRGPDTQYF
TRBV4-1	TRBD1	TRBJ2-3	TGCGCCAGCAGCCAACAATGGGGACAGGGGGCTTCAAGCACAGATACGCAGTATTTT	CASSQQWGQGASSTDTQYF
TRBV19	NA	TRBJ1-2	TGTGCCAGCAAACCTAACCTGGGACACAACTATGGCTACACCTTC	CASKPNLGHNYGYTF
TRBV5-1	NA	TRBJ1-2	TGCGCCAGCAGCTTGGTGGGGACAAACAACTATGGCTACACCTTC	CASSLVGTNNYGYTF
TRBV4-1	NA	TRBJ1-1	TGCGCCAGCAGCCGACAGGTGGATAACATGAACACTGAAGCTTTCTTT	CASSRQVDNMNTEAFF
TRBV7-2	NA	TRBJ1-1	TGTGCCAGCAGCTTAATGTCAGGGCCAGGCGAAGCTTTCTTT	CASSLMSGPGEAFF
TRBV28	NA	TRBJ2-7	TGTGCCAGCAGTCGCCCTAGGGGGGGGGATCTCGAGCAGTACTTC	CASSRPRGGDLEQYF
TRBV19	TRBD1	TRBJ1-5	TGTGCCAGTAGTGTACAGGGGGCTCGGGGTCAGCCCCAGCATTTT	CASSVQGARGQPQHF
TRBV5-1	TRBD1	TRBJ2-2	TGCGCCAGCAGCCCCTGGACAGGGGCGGAGACCGGGGAGCTGTTTTTT	CASSPWTGAETGELFF
TRBV19	TRBD1	TRBJ1-1	TGTGCCAGTAGTTCCGGGACAGAGCTGAACACTGAAGCTTTCTTT	CASSSGTELNTEAFF
TRBV7-6	NA	TRBJ2-7	TGTGCCAGCAGCTTCGGAGAAAACGAGCAGTACTTC	CASSFGENEQYF
TRBV6-5	NA	TRBJ2-7	TGTGCCAGCAGTTTTGGGGGCAGGGGCCACGAGCAGTACTTC	CASSFGGRGHEQYF
TRBV6-1	TRBD1	TRBJ1-2	TGTGCCAGCAGTGAAAGACAGGGGGGACGTGGCTACACCTTC	CASSERQGGRGYTF
TRBV18	TRBD1	TRBJ1-1	TGTGCCAGCTCACCCCTCACAGGGGTGAACACTGAAGCTTTCTTT	CASSPLTGVNTEAFF
TRBV5-4	NA	TRBJ1-4	TGTGCCAGCAGCCGGGGCGGGGTAACTAATGAAAAACTGTTTTTT	CASSRGGVTNEKLFF
TRBV27	TRBD2	TRBJ2-5	TGTGCCATCAGCCAGCGGGGGCCCCAAGAGACCCAGTACTTC	CAISQRGPQETQYF
TRBV5-1	TRBD1	TRBJ1-4	TGCGCCAGCAGCCCCCAGACAGGGGGAAGTGAAAAACTGTTTTTT	CASSPQTGGSEKLFF
TRBV27	TRBD2	TRBJ2-7	TGTGCCAGCAGGGTTAGCGGGAAATACGAGCAGTACTTC	CASRVSGKYEQYF
TRBV6-5	TRBD1	TRBJ1-4	TGTGCCAGCAGGACAGGGGGCAAAGAAAAACTGTTTTTT	CASRTGGKEKLFF
TRBV5-1	NA	TRBJ1-1	TGCGCCAGCAGCCTAGAACCGGGGGTGAACACTGAAGCTTTCTTT	CASSLEPGVNTEAFF
TRBV19	TRBD2	TRBJ2-1	TGTGCCAGTAGTGTCCCGGGACTAGCGTACAATGAGCAGTTCTTC	CASSVPGLAYNEQFF
TRBV7-7	NA	TRBJ1-3	TGTGCCAGCAGCCCAAACCTATCTGGAAACACCATATATTTT	CASSPNLSGNTIYF
TRBV5-1	NA	TRBJ1-1	TGCGCCAGCAGCTCATCGGGCAGGGGTCCCGTCTTGAGCACTGAAGCTTTCTTT	CASSSSGRGPVLSTEAFF
TRBV5-8	NA	TRBJ1-3	TGTGCCAGCAGCTTACGGGGGATCGTTGGAAACACCATATATTTT	CASSLRGIVGNTIYF
TRBV29-1	NA	TRBJ2-1	TGCAGCGTTGCTGACAATGAGCAGTTCTTC	CSVADNEQFF
TRBV2	NA	TRBJ1-1	TGTGCCAGCATGCGGGGGTGGGAAAACACTGAAGCTTTCTTT	CASMRGWENTEAFF
TRBV5-1	TRBD2	TRBJ2-1	TGCGCCAGCAGTTCGACTAGCGGGGGGCTCAATGAGCAGTTCTTC	CASSSTSGGLNEQFF
TRBV6-5	TRBD1	TRBJ1-1	TGTGCCAGCAGTTACGCGGGACAGGGTGTATCTGAAGCTTTCTTT	CASSYAGQGVSEAFF
TRBV19	TRBD2	TRBJ2-7	TGTGCCAGTAGTATCCCGGGGACTAGTCAGTACGAGCAGTACTTC	CASSIPGTSQYEQYF
TRBV18	TRBD1	TRBJ2-3	TGTGCCAGCTCACCCCTCGACAGGGTGAAAGGGGATACGCAGTATTTT	CASSPLDRVKGDTQYF
TRBV11-2	NA	TRBJ2-6	TGTGCCAGCAGCTTAATATCGGCCGACAGCTCTGGGGCCAACGTCCTGACTTTC	CASSLISADSSGANVLTF
TRBV18	NA	TRBJ2-7	TGTGCCAGCTCACAGGCGGAAGAGCAGTACTTC	CASSQAEEQYF
TRBV19	NA	TRBJ1-1	TGTGCCAGTAGACAGAACACTGAAGCTTTCTTT	CASRQNTEAFF
TRBV18	TRBD1	TRBJ2-2	TGTGCCAGCTCACCTCCGGGACAGGGCACCGGGGAGCTGTTTTTT	CASSPPGQGTGELFF